One and the same sample provided the 10 T cell receptor beta chains below, sequenced in a study of blood T cell repertoires in COVID-19. Method: immunoSEQ multiplex PCR; TCRdb's copy keeps in-frame clones and lacks some. Of about 80,000 clones in the sample, more than 70% were seen once. The sample comprised peripheral blood. These TCRs come from a man between 65 and 79 years old with active or convalescent COVID-19.

The rearrangement links TRBV5-4 to TRBJ1-6; 7 nucleotides agree with TRBD1. V gave up 4 bases and J gave up 8 bases; unmatched junction bases: 6. The CDR3 sequence is 14 residues long. CDR1 is SGHNT and CDR2 is YYREEE in the germline V gene (reference sequence). This chain's CDR3 is CASSAGQSYSPLHF. Here the CDR3 DNA reads TGTGCCAGCAGCGCGGGACAGTCCTATTCACCCCTCCACTTT.

This sequence joins TRBV28 and TRBJ2-7; D might be TRBD2 (7 bases). V was pared by 2 bases and J by 9 bases, with 14 bases between. The CDR3 is 13 amino acids. Per germline, CDR1 MDHEN and CDR2 SYDVKM. This CDR3 reads CASSLRGASGQYF. CDR3 sequence (DNA): TGTGCCAGCAGTTTACGGGGGGCGTCGGGGCAGTACTTC.

This chain joins TRBV15 and TRBJ2-1, with D maybe TRBD2 (6 bases). Trimming took 1 base from V and 5 from J, leaving 18 bases between them. CDR3 size: 17 residues. Germline V gives CDR1 LNHNV, CDR2 YYDKDF (reference sequence). CDR3 residues: CATSRARGESGDNEQFF. The CDR3 coding sequence is TGTGCCACCAGCAGAGCACGAGGGGAGTCGGGAGACAATGAGCAGTTCTTC.

The chain has TRBV19 and TRBJ1-5; D is uncertain. V gave up 2 bases and J gave up 3 bases, with 5 bases separating them. The CDR3 totals 13 residues. Per the germline V gene, CDR1 is LNHDA and CDR2 is SQIVND (reference sequence). CDR3 bases: TGTGCCAGTAGTATATCTTTCAATCAGCCCCAGCATTTT. Translating gives CASSISFNQPQHF.

The rearrangement links TRBV7-8 to TRBJ1-5; tentatively, D is TRBD1 (5 bases). The V end lost 2 bases, the J end lost 6 bases, and 5 bases lay between the germline ends. The CDR3 is made up of 12 amino acids. Germline V lookup: CDR1 SGHVS, CDR2 FQNEAQ. The CDR3 region has the DNA TGTGCCAGCAGCTTACAGGGTCAGCCCCAGCATTTT. Residues: CASSLQGQPQHF.

The V gene is TRBV4-2, the J gene TRBJ2-3; no clear D gene. Trimming pared 3 bases from V and 6 bases from J, leaving 7 bases between. The CDR3 sequence is 12 residues long. Germline loops: CDR1 LGHNA, CDR2 YNFKEQ. The CDR3 DNA reads TGTGCCAGCAGCCAGGTAGAGGATACGCAGTATTTT. This gives the protein CASSQVEDTQYF.

This sequence joins TRBV7-9 and TRBJ1-4; D unresolved. V shed 1 base and J shed 3 bases, with 9 bases lying between them. From germline, CDR1 is SEHNR and CDR2 FQNEAQ (reference sequence). The CDR3 length is 15 residues. The CDR3 protein is CASSLVARPNEKLFF. The CDR3, as DNA: TGTGCCAGCAGCTTAGTAGCCAGACCTAATGAAAAACTGTTTTTT.

V gene TRBV27 combines with J gene TRBJ2-7, with D maybe TRBD1 (6 bases). The CDR3 contains 16 residues. Germline V CDR1 and CDR2: MNHEY, SMNVEV (reference sequence). Trimming pared 8 bases from V and 3 bases from J, leaving 23 bases between. CDR3 protein: CASRMMGVTGIYEQYF. DNA of the CDR3: TGTGCCAGCCGCATGATGGGGGTTACAGGGATCTACGAGCAGTACTTC.

This sequence joins TRBV11-2 and TRBJ1-1; tentatively, D is TRBD1 (6 bases). V was cut by 5 bases and J by 5 bases, with 12 bases left in between. Germline V gene lookup returns CDR1 SGHAT and CDR2 FQNNGV. The CDR3 runs to 13 residues. CDR3 amino acids: CASSPPQGTEAFF. The CDR3 DNA sequence: TGTGCCAGCAGCCCTCCACAGGGAACTGAAGCTTTCTTT.

In this sample, this clone turned up a few times. The chain links TRBV28 to TRBJ2-7; 9 positions match TRBD1. V lost 8 bases to trimming and J lost 6 bases; unmatched junction nucleotides: 11. CDR3 length equals 14 residues. The V gene's germline CDR1 is MDHEN and CDR2 SYDVKM. The chain's CDR3 is CASRTGTGSREQYF. CDR3 in DNA: TGTGCCAGCCGGACCGGGACAGGGTCCCGCGAGCAGTACTTC.